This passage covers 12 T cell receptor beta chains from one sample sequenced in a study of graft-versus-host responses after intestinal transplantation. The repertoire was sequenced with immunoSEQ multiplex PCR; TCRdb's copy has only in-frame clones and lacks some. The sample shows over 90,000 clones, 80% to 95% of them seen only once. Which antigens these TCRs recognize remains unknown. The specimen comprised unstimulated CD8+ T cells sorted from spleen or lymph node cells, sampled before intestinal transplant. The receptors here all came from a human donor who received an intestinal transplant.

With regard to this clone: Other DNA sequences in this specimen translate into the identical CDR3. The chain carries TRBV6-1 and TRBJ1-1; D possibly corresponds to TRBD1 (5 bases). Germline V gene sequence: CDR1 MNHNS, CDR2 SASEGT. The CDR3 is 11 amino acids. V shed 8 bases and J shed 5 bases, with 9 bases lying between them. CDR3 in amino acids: CASGDGTEAFF. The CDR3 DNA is TGTGCCAGCGGGGACGGGACTGAAGCTTTCTTT.

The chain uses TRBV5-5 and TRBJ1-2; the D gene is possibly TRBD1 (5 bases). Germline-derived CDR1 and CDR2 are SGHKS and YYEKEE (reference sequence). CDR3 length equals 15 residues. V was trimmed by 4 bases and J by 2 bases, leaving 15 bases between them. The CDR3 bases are TGTGCCAGCAGCATCGGACAATCGGCCAACTATGGCTACACCTTC. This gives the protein CASSIGQSANYGYTF.

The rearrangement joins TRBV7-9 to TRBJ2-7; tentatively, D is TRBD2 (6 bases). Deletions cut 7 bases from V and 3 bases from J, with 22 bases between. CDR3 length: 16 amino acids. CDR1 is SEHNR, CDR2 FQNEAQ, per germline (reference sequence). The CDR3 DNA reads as TGTGCCAGCACTCCCCGGAGCGGGTCGGGTGTCTACGAGCAGTACTTC. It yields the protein CASTPRSGSGVYEQYF.

The CDR3 loop is CASSGLLGETQYF. CDR3 coding DNA: TGTGCCAGTTCGGGACTTCTGGGGGAGACCCAGTACTTC. The rearrangement joins TRBV6-6 to TRBJ2-5, with a tentative D call TRBD2 (6 bases). Germline CDR1 and CDR2: MNHNY and SVGAGI (reference sequence). V was shortened by 9 bases and J by 5 bases, with 16 bases between the two germline ends. The CDR3 is 13 amino acids.

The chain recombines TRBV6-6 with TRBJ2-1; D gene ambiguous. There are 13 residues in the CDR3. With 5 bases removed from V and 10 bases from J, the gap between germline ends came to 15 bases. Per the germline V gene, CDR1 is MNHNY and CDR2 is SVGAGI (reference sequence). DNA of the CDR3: TGTGCCAGCAGTCTCCGTTTCGCCGGGGAGCAGTTCTTC. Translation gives CASSLRFAGEQFF.

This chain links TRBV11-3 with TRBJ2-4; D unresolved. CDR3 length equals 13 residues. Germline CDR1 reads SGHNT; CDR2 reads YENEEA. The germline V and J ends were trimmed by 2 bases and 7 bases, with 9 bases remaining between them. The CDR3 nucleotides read TGTGCCAGCAGCTTAAGGCAGGCGAACATTCAGTACTTC. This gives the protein CASSLRQANIQYF.

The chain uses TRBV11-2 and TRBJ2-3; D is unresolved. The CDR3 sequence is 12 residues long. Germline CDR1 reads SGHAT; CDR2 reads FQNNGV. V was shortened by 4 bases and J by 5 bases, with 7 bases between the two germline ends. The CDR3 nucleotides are TGTGCCAGCAGCTCAAGTGGAGATACGCAGTATTTT. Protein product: CASSSSGDTQYF.

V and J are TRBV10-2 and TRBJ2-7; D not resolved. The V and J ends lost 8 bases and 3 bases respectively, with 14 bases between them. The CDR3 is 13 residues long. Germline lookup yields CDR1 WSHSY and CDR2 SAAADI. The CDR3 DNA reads TGCGCCAGCCGTCACAGATCCAACTACGAGCAGTACTTC. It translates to CASRHRSNYEQYF.

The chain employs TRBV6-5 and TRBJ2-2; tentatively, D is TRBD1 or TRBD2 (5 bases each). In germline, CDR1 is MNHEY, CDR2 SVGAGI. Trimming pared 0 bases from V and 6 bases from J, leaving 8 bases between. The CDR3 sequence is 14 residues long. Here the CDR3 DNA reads TGTGCCAGCAGTTACTCCAGGGACGCCGGGGAGCTGTTTTTT. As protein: CASSYSRDAGELFF.

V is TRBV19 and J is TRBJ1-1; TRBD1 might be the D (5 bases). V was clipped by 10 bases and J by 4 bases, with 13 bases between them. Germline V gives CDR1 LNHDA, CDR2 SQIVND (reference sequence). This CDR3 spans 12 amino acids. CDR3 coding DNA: TGTGCCACCATGGGGGGTGGCACTGAAGCTTTCTTT. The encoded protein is CATMGGGTEAFF.

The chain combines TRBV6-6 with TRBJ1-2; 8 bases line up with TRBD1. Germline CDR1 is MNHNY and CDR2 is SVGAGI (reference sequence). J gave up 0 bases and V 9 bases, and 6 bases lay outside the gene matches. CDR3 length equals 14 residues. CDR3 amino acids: CASSGTGPNYGYTF. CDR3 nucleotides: TGTGCCAGTTCCGGGACAGGACCTAACTATGGCTACACCTTC.

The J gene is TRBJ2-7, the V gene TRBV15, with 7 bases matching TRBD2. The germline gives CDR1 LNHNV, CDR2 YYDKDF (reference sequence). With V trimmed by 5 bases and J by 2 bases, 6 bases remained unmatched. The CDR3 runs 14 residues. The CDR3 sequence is CATSPLASPYEQYF. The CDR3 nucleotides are TGTGCCACCAGCCCACTAGCGTCACCCTACGAGCAGTACTTC. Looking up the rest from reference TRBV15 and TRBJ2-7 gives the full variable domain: DAMVIQNPRYQVTQFGKPVTLSCSQTLNHNVMYWYQQKSSQAPKLLFHYYDKDFNNEADTPDNFQSRRPNTSFCFLDIRSPGLGDTAMYLCATSPLASPYEQYFGPGTRLTVT.